A single sample gave rise to the 20 T cell receptor beta chains below, sequenced in a study of breast tumors, draining lymph nodes, adjacent tissues. TCRdb reprocessed the multiplex PCR reads via MiXCR and lists one record per CDR3 protein. The sample has roughly 120,000 distinct CDR3 sequences; roughly 21% are singletons. The lymph nodes were axillary draining lymph nodes from breast cancer patients. The sample consisted of axillary lymph node tissue. The source is a female donor with breast cancer. Some clones in this sample may be carry-over from other donors' samples.

This clonotype has a count of ten or more. V is TRBV5-1 and J is TRBJ2-7, with D hard to call. The CDR3 is 11 amino acids. Germline CDR1 SGHRS, CDR2 YFSETQ. Trimming stripped 7 bases from V and 2 bases from J, with 7 bases between. CDR3 coding DNA: TGCGCCAGCCACGGAGCCTACGAGCAGTACTTC. Protein: CASHGAYEQYF.

V and J are TRBV27 and TRBJ2-3, with D perhaps TRBD1 (6 bases). With 10 bases removed from V and 2 bases from J, the gap between germline ends came to 19 bases. CDR1 MNHEY and CDR2 SMNVEV come from the germline V gene (reference sequence). The length of the CDR3 is 15 residues. The CDR3 protein is CATTPGDKSTDTQYF. The CDR3 bases are TGTGCCACCACCCCCGGGGACAAATCCACAGATACGCAGTATTTT.

This clonotype was observed a handful of times. V is TRBV7-8 and J is TRBJ2-6, with D unresolved. Trimming left V 7 bases short and J 2 bases short, with 15 bases between. This CDR3 has 16 residues. Germline lookup yields CDR1 SGHVS and CDR2 FQNEAQ. The CDR3 DNA sequence: TGTGCCAGCATCAAAGTAGGTCTGGCTGGGGCCAACGTCCTGACTTTC. This sequence encodes CASIKVGLAGANVLTF.

To note about this clonotype: A much larger clonotype is one base distant, so this may be a read error. CDR3 loop: CASSRGQNTGELFF. The DNA of the CDR3 is TGCGCCAGCAGCCGAGGGCAGAACACCGGGGAGCTGTTTTTT. The rearrangement links TRBV4-1 to TRBJ2-2; D possibly corresponds to TRBD2 (5 bases). Germline loops: CDR1 MGHRA, CDR2 YSYEKL. This CDR3 has 14 amino acids. The germline V and J ends were trimmed by 4 bases and 1 base, with 7 bases remaining between them.

This clonotype was counted ten times or more. The chain uses TRBV19 and TRBJ2-5, with D uncertain. Looked up from germline, CDR1 is LNHDA and CDR2 is SQIVND (reference sequence). The V and J ends lost 3 bases and 4 bases respectively, with 15 bases between them. The length of the CDR3 is 15 residues. The CDR3 sequence: CASSMQALPPETQYF. CDR3 in DNA: TGTGCCAGTAGTATGCAGGCCTTACCACCAGAGACCCAGTACTTC.

This clonotype appeared many times. The gene calls are TRBV6-1 and TRBJ1-5; TRBD1 matches 8 bases. V lost 6 bases to trimming and J lost 4 bases; unmatched junction nucleotides: 5. The CDR3 covers 14 residues. The germline V gene has CDR1 MNHNS and CDR2 SASEGT. CDR3 nucleotides: TGTGCCAGCAGGACTACAGGGGGTAATCAGCCCCAGCATTTT. It yields the protein CASRTTGGNQPQHF.

This clonotype was detected a few times. The chain links TRBV18 to TRBJ2-2; D tentatively fits TRBD1 or TRBD2 (5 bases each). With 2 bases removed from V and 4 bases from J, the gap between germline ends came to 14 bases. CDR1 and CDR2 from the germline V gene are KGHSH and LQKENI. The CDR3 is 16 residues long. This chain's CDR3 is CASSPTRTGATGELFF. The DNA for the CDR3 is TGTGCCAGCTCACCAACGAGGACCGGGGCCACCGGGGAGCTGTTTTTT.

At least ten counts were recorded for this clonotype. The chain has TRBV2 and TRBJ2-1, with D perhaps TRBD2 (6 bases). This CDR3 contains 13 residues. Trimming stripped 6 bases from V and 4 bases from J, with 10 bases between. Germline CDR1 is SNHLY and CDR2 is FYNNEI. The CDR3: CASSEAGYNEQFF. As DNA, the CDR3 is TGTGCCAGCAGCGAGGCGGGGTACAATGAGCAGTTCTTC.

The J gene is TRBJ1-4, the V gene TRBV20-1; no reliable D call. V shed 2 bases and J shed 12 bases, with 22 bases lying between them. The CDR3 is 15 amino acids. CDR1 and CDR2 from the germline V gene are DFQATT and SNEGSKA (reference sequence). The CDR3 here is CSARRSGYLSEELFF. The CDR3 nucleotides read TGCAGTGCTAGACGGTCGGGGTATCTGAGCGAAGAACTGTTTTTT.

Concerning this clonotype: Given a much more abundant clone one base away, this may be a read error. The rearrangement joins TRBV24-1 to TRBJ2-1; the D gene is possibly TRBD2 (7 bases). CDR1 is KGHDR and CDR2 is SFDVKD in the germline V gene. This CDR3 region has 16 residues. The CDR3 region is CATGDLAGAGSDEQFF. The DNA of the CDR3 is TGTGCCACCGGTGATTTGGCGGGGGCAGGTAGCGATGAGCAGTTCTTC.

This clonotype was counted many times. This chain uses TRBV6-6 with TRBJ1-2; 9 bases agree with TRBD1. Germline CDR1 reads MNHNY; CDR2 reads SVGAGI (reference sequence). CDR3 size: 20 residues. J gave up 4 bases and V 4 bases, and 22 bases lay outside the gene matches. The CDR3 sequence is CASSSMTLSVLTGGSYGYTF. In nucleotides, the CDR3 is TGTGCCAGCAGTTCGATGACCCTAAGCGTATTGACAGGGGGTAGCTATGGCTACACCTTC.

This clonotype was counted at least ten times. The chain employs TRBV24-1 and TRBJ2-6; possible D gene TRBD1, 6 bases. Trimming took 9 bases from V and 0 from J, leaving 8 bases between them. This CDR3 is built from 14 residues. Germline V gene sequence: CDR1 KGHDR, CDR2 SFDVKD. CDR3 in amino acids: CATSGASGANVLTF. The DNA of the CDR3 is TGTGCCACCTCAGGGGCCTCTGGGGCCAACGTCCTGACTTTC.

Many counts were recorded for this clonotype. The rearrangement links TRBV20-1 to TRBJ2-7; either TRBD1 or TRBD2 may supply D (5 bases each). The V gene lost 6 bases and the J gene lost 9 bases, with 15 bases spanning the gap. The CDR3 loop spans 11 amino acids. In germline, CDR1 is DFQATT, CDR2 SNEGSKA (reference sequence). The CDR3 bases are TGCAGTGCCGAGGTGGGGGACCGGCAGTACTTC. It specifies CSAEVGDRQYF.

There are many counts of this clonotype. The chain combines TRBV7-3 with TRBJ2-1; 7 bases are shared with TRBD1. V shed 5 bases and J 8 bases; nucleotides not matched to a gene: 6. The germline gives CDR1 SGHTA, CDR2 FQGTGA. The CDR3 length is 13 residues. CDR3 DNA: TGTGCCAGCAGCCAAGAGGGGGCTGATGAGCAGTTCTTC. Its protein product is CASSQEGADEQFF.

This clonotype has a count of ten or more. V and J are TRBV5-4 and TRBJ1-4; D ambiguous. V lost 1 base and J 6 bases, leaving 16 bases between the germline ends. This CDR3 has 16 amino acids. CDR1 and CDR2 from the germline V gene are SGHNT and YYREEE (reference sequence). CDR3 nucleotides: TGTGCCAGCAGCTTGTTGATTGAAGGGAAGGATGAAAAACTGTTTTTT. Translation gives CASSLLIEGKDEKLFF.

This clonotype was found a few times. This sequence joins TRBV27 and TRBJ2-1, with D possibly called TRBD1 or TRBD2 (6 bases each). The CDR3 is 18 amino acids. Trimming stripped 6 bases from V and 0 bases from J, with 21 bases between. From germline, CDR1 is MNHEY and CDR2 SMNVEV (reference sequence). CDR3: CASSNVGGTWSSYNEQFF. In DNA, the CDR3 is TGTGCCAGCAGCAACGTAGGGGGGACCTGGAGCTCCTACAATGAGCAGTTCTTC.

In its sample, this clonotype was seen many times. The rearrangement uses TRBV11-2 and TRBJ2-7; 11 bases are a match to TRBD2. The germline V gene encodes CDR1 SGHAT and CDR2 FQNNGV. The V gene end was trimmed by 2 bases and the J gene end by 3 bases; junction bases not matched to a gene: 6. This CDR3 contains 16 residues. The CDR3 region is CASSLSMTSGNYEQYF. The CDR3 DNA sequence: TGTGCCAGCAGCTTATCGATGACTAGCGGGAACTACGAGCAGTACTTC.

In this sample, this clonotype turned up many times. The DNA for the CDR3 is TGTGCCAGCAGCAAGGAGACGATCTACGAGCAGTACTTC. Its protein product is CASSKETIYEQYF. The V and J genes are TRBV3-1 and TRBJ2-7, with D unclear. With 5 bases removed from V and 3 bases from J, the gap between germline ends came to 11 bases. Looked up from germline, CDR1 is LGHDT and CDR2 is YNNKEL (reference sequence). This CDR3 comprises 13 residues.

This clonotype was detected once. Possible read error: a much larger clone is one base away. A read error is likely, as this CDR3 ends without the conserved phenylalanine or tryptophan. The chain employs TRBV4-1 and TRBJ2-1; D possibly corresponds to TRBD2 (5 bases). V lost 1 base, J lost 6 bases, and 13 bases lay in between. The CDR3 totals 15 residues. Germline lookup yields CDR1 MGHRA and CDR2 YSYEKL. CDR3 nucleotide sequence: TGCGCCAGCAGCCAAGCAGCGGCAGAGGGCAATGAGCAGTTCCTC. It specifies CASSQAAAEGNEQFL.

This clonotype was seen ten or more times. The chain carries TRBV29-1 and TRBJ2-7; possible D gene TRBD1, 5 bases. The CDR3 spans 13 residues. From germline, CDR1 is SQVTM and CDR2 ANQGSEA. Trimming removed 4 bases at V and 2 bases at J, with 12 bases between. DNA for the CDR3: TGCAGCGTTGGCAGGGCCACTACCTACGAGCAGTACTTC. This encodes CSVGRATTYEQYF.